These T cell receptor beta chains were read from a single sample in a study of blood T cell repertoires in COVID-19. The protocol was immunoSEQ multiplex PCR, while the TCRdb copy is restricted to in-frame clones and leaves out a portion. The sample comprises 95,000 to 100,000 clones, about 90% of which are singletons, and more than 3.5% rests with the top ten. Sequencing used peripheral blood. The receptors come from a human donor with COVID-19, enrolled during active disease. The donor label of this sample is uncertain. Both conserved end residues are part of each CDR3. D genes are given only for firm matches. Size values are once, few and many counts, or a class for expanded clones, and some rows have none.

J: TRBJ2-7; D: TRBD1; size: .; V: TRBV19; CDR3: CASSHGTDSYEQYF; DNA: TGTGCCAGTAGTCACGGGACAGATTCCTACGAGCAGTACTTC
J: TRBJ2-7; D: .; size: .; V: TRBV6-4; CDR3: CASSPSEGAGSYEQYF; DNA: TGTGCCAGCAGTCCTTCAGAGGGCGCCGGCTCCTACGAGCAGTACTTC
J: TRBJ2-3; D: TRBD1; size: .; V: TRBV6-6; CDR3: CASRGTARTDTQYF; DNA: TGTGCCAGCAGAGGGACAGCTCGCACAGATACGCAGTATTTT
J: TRBJ2-1; D: .; size: .; V: TRBV18; CDR3: CASYTGDNEQFF; DNA: TGTGCCAGCTACACGGGGGATAATGAGCAGTTCTTC
J: TRBJ2-1; D: .; size: .; V: TRBV3-1/TRBV3-2; CDR3: CASARVSRYNEQFF; DNA: TGTGCCTCTGCTCGTGTCTCGCGGTACAATGAGCAGTTCTTC
J: TRBJ2-2; D: TRBD2; size: .; V: TRBV7-9; CDR3: CASSPGQGSGPANTGELFF; DNA: TGTGCCAGCAGCCCCGGTCAGGGTAGCGGGCCCGCGAACACCGGGGAGCTGTTTTTT
J: TRBJ1-2; D: .; size: few; V: TRBV7-3; CDR3: CASSFRGGDGYTF; DNA: TGTGCCAGCAGCTTCCGGGGAGGCGATGGCTACACCTTC
J: TRBJ1-3; D: TRBD1; size: .; V: TRBV28; CDR3: CASTQGALGNTIYF; DNA: TGTGCCAGCACCCAGGGGGCGCTTGGAAACACCATATATTTT
J: TRBJ1-4; D: .; size: .; V: TRBV27; CDR3: CASRSLNKGVNEKLFF; DNA: TGTGCCAGCAGATCCCTGAATAAGGGGGTTAATGAAAAACTGTTTTTT
J: TRBJ2-5; D: TRBD1; size: .; V: TRBV3-1/TRBV3-2; CDR3: CASSQVRGTDLQETQYF; DNA: TGTGCCAGCAGCCAAGTCAGGGGGACAGACCTCCAAGAGACCCAGTACTTC
J: TRBJ1-1; D: .; size: .; V: TRBV9; CDR3: CASSSRRGMNTEAFF; DNA: TGTGCCAGCAGCTCACGACGCGGTATGAACACTGAAGCTTTCTTT
J: TRBJ2-7; D: TRBD1; size: .; V: TRBV10-3; CDR3: CAISESPGQSLSYEQYF; DNA: TGTGCCATCAGTGAGTCGCCGGGACAGAGCCTATCCTACGAGCAGTACTTC
J: TRBJ1-4; D: .; size: .; V: TRBV4-1; CDR3: CASSQDGRGNEKLFF; DNA: TGCGCCAGCAGCCAAGACGGGAGGGGAAATGAAAAACTGTTTTTT
J: TRBJ2-7; D: .; size: .; V: TRBV19; CDR3: CASSMRDIFYEQYF; DNA: TGTGCCAGTAGTATGAGGGACATCTTCTACGAGCAGTACTTC